The 7 T cell receptor beta chains given below trace back to one sample, sequenced in a study of Ad26.COV2.S vaccination and SARS-CoV-2 variants. Regarding treatment: over 15 received Ad26.COV2.S at low or high dose, single or two shots; about 5 received placebo; per-sample allocation not given. Sampling happened 63 days after the first vaccine or placebo injection. Produced via immunoSEQ multiplex PCR; TCRdb's table is partial and in-frame only. The data contain about 350,000 clones, around nine tenths of them singletons. This specimen was peripheral blood, taken in a trial of Ad26.COV2.S vaccine versus placebo. These receptors originate from a person aged 18 to 59 who received the Ad26.COV2.S COVID-19 vaccine or a placebo.

The chain is built from TRBV4-1 and TRBJ2-5, with TRBD1 matching over 7 bases. Germline CDR1 MGHRA, CDR2 YSYEKL. With 0 bases clipped from V and 2 bases from J, the junction kept 12 bases outside the gene matches. The CDR3 sequence is 18 residues long. CDR3 coding DNA: TGCGCCAGCAGCCAAGATAGTCTAGGGACAGCCAAACAAGAGACCCAGTACTTC. Encoded protein: CASSQDSLGTAKQETQYF.

This clone showed up just once. The chain uses TRBV5-1 and TRBJ2-5; no firm D call. Germline V gene lookup returns CDR1 SGHRS and CDR2 YFSETQ. Trimming stripped 4 bases from V and 1 base from J, with 11 bases between. This CDR3 is 14 amino acids long. The CDR3 DNA follows: TGCGCCAGCAGCGCACGGACGGGCCAAGAGACCCAGTACTTC. Amino acids: CASSARTGQETQYF.

The chain employs TRBV7-8 and TRBJ1-5, with 7 positions matching TRBD1. Trimming at V came to 8 bases and at J to 6 bases, leaving 4 bases not matched to a gene. The CDR3 contains 12 residues. Germline V gene data show CDR1 as SGHVS and CDR2 as FQNEAQ. The CDR3 protein is CASAGGGQPQHF. The CDR3 bases are TGTGCCAGCGCAGGGGGGGGTCAGCCCCAGCATTTT.

This chain links TRBV3-1 (or the pseudogene TRBV3-2) with TRBJ2-7; D gene unclear. The germline CDR1 and CDR2 sequences are LGHDT and YNNKEL (reference sequence). The CDR3 runs to 16 residues. V gave up 0 bases and J gave up 1 base, with 13 bases separating them. The CDR3 sequence: CASSQDSYGLSYEQYF. DNA for the CDR3: TGTGCCAGCAGCCAAGATAGTTACGGGCTTTCCTACGAGCAGTACTTC.

This chain joins TRBV18 and TRBJ2-7, with TRBD2 matching 11 bases. CDR3 length: 16 amino acids. V gave up 3 bases and J gave up 3 bases; unmatched junction bases: 7. Germline CDR1 is KGHSH and CDR2 is LQKENI. The chain's CDR3 is CASSPLLAGDIYEQYF. The CDR3 bases are TGTGCCAGCTCACCTCTACTAGCGGGGGACATCTACGAGCAGTACTTC.

The chain uses TRBV5-1 and TRBJ2-7; 9 nucleotides align to TRBD1. Trimming at V came to 4 bases and at J to 2 bases, leaving 10 bases not matched to a gene. This CDR3 has 16 residues. Germline V gene sequence: CDR1 SGHRS, CDR2 YFSETQ. CDR3 in amino acids: CASSRLPGQGTYEQYF. The DNA for the CDR3 is TGCGCCAGCAGCAGACTACCGGGACAGGGAACCTACGAGCAGTACTTC. The variable domain in full, with the rest retrieved from reference TRBV5-1 and TRBJ2-7, is KAGVTQTPRYLIKTRGQQVTLSCSPISGHRSVSWYQQTPGQGLQFLFEYFSETQRNKGNFPGRFSGRQFSNSRSEMNVSTLELGDSALYLCASSRLPGQGTYEQYFGPGTRLTVT.

The chain employs TRBV19 and TRBJ1-1; D is unclear. The CDR3 is 14 amino acids. CDR1 is LNHDA, CDR2 SQIVND, per germline (reference sequence). Trimming cost V 6 bases and J 3 bases, with 14 bases left between them. The CDR3 loop is CASRFRDGYTEAFF. The CDR3 DNA reads as TGTGCCAGTAGATTCCGAGACGGATACACTGAAGCTTTCTTT.